These 3 T cell receptor beta chains were all obtained from the same sample, sequenced in a study of blood T cells in healthy people across ages. It was with a sample-barcoded 5' primer and a J-beta primer mix that a second PCR of roughly 7 to 12 cycles was run. TCRdb reprocessed the 5' RACE reads with MiXCR, giving one entry per CDR3 protein. The sample holds about 830,000 distinct CDR3 sequences; roughly 50% are singletons and the top ten take around 22%. Specimen: blood. The source of these receptors is a man aged 30 to 39 in good health.

This clonotype was detected once. This chain links TRBV2 with TRBJ2-3; 8 bases map to TRBD2. Germline V gene lookup returns CDR1 SNHLY and CDR2 FYNNEI. The J segment lost 1 base and the V segment lost 4 bases, leaving 1 base of the junction unmatched. CDR3 size: 14 residues. CDR3 sequence (DNA): TGTGCCAGCAGTGCGGGGGGGCGCACAGATACGCAGTATTTT. It translates to CASSAGGRTDTQYF.

This clonotype was picked up a small number of times. The V and J genes are TRBV29-1 and TRBJ1-1, with unresolved D. V dropped 1 base and J dropped 3 bases, with 21 bases sitting between them. From germline, CDR1 is SQVTM and CDR2 ANQGSEA. This CDR3 is built from 17 residues. CDR3 sequence reads: CSVEGGEGREWDTEAFF. Written as DNA, the CDR3 is TGCAGCGTTGAAGGTGGGGAAGGAAGGGAGTGGGACACTGAAGCTTTCTTT.

Only one count was recorded for this clonotype. The V and J genes are TRBV20-1 and TRBJ2-5, with D perhaps matching TRBD2 (7 bases). The V gene's germline CDR1 is DFQATT and CDR2 SNEGSKA (reference sequence). With 3 bases removed from V and 1 base from J, the gap between germline ends came to 21 bases. The CDR3 consists of 17 residues. CDR3 sequence (DNA): TGCAGTGCTAGCGTTGTCCGGGGGGCACCACTCCAAGAGACCCAGTACTTC. Its translation: CSASVVRGAPLQETQYF.